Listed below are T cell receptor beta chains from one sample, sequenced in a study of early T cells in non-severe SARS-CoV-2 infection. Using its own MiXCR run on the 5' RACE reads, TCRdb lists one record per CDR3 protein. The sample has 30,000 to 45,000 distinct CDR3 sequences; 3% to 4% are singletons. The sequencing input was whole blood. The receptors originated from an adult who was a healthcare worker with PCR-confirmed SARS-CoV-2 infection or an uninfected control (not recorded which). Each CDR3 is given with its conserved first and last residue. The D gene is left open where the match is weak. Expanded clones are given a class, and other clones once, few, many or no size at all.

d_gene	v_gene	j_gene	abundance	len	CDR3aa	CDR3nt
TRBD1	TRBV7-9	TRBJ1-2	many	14	CASSLEARDSGYTF	TGTGCCAGCAGCTTAGAAGCGCGGGACAGTGGCTACACCTTC
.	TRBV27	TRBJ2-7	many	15	CASSSPEAGSYEQYF	TGTGCCAGCAGCTCCCCGGAGGCAGGGTCCTACGAGCAGTACTTC
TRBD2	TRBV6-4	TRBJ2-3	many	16	CASSDSSGRATDTQYF	TGTGCCAGCAGTGACTCTAGCGGGAGGGCCACAGATACGCAGTATTTT
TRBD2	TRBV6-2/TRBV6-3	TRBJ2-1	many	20	CASTTLGGTSGSRGIDEQFF	TGTGCCAGCACTACTCTTGGGGGGACTAGCGGGAGTCGAGGTATCGATGAGCAGTTCTTC
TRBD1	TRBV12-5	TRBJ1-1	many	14	CASDCRQGGTEAFF	TGTGCTAGTGATTGTAGACAGGGGGGGACTGAAGCTTTCTTT
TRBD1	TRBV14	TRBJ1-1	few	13	CASSRSNRGEAFF	TGTGCCAGCAGCCGGTCCAACAGGGGGGAAGCTTTCTTT
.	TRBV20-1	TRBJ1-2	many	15	CSARDRRGWMDGYTF	TGCAGTGCTAGAGATCGAAGGGGGTGGATGGATGGCTACACCTTC
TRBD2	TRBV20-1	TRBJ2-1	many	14	CSAAGTSGYNEQFF	TGCAGTGCCGCCGGGACTAGCGGATACAATGAGCAGTTCTTC
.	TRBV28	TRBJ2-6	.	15	CASSQGSSGANVLTF	TGTGCCAGCAGCCAGGGAAGCTCTGGGGCCAACGTCCTGACTTTC
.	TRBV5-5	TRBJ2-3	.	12	CASSFMAGLWYF	TGTGCCAGCAGCTTCATGGCAGGTTTATGGTATTTT
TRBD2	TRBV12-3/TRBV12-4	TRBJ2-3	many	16	CASSPGLALSTDTQYF	TGTGCCAGCAGTCCGGGACTAGCCCTAAGCACAGATACGCAGTATTTT
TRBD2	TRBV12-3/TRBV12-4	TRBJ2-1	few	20	CASSLTPGLAVSPWDNEQFF	TGTGCCAGCAGTCTCACACCGGGACTAGCGGTCTCCCCCTGGGACAATGAGCAGTTCTTC
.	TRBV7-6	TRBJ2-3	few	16	CASSLAGAGTGNTQYF	TGTGCCAGCAGCTTAGCCGGGGCGGGAACTGGAAATACGCAGTATTTT
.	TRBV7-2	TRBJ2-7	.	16	CASSLGGGSLAYEQYF	TGTGCCAGCAGCTTAGGAGGAGGATCGCTCGCTTACGAGCAGTACTTC
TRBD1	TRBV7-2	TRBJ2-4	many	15	CASSLGTGGQNIQYF	TGTGCCAGCAGCTTAGGTACAGGGGGCCAAAACATTCAGTACTTC
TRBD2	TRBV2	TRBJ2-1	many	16	CASSVSTSGPWDEQFF	TGTGCCAGCAGTGTCTCTACTAGCGGGCCGTGGGATGAGCAGTTCTTC
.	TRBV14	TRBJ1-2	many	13	CASSQGRVGGYTF	TGTGCCAGCAGCCAAGGCAGGGTCGGTGGCTACACCTTC
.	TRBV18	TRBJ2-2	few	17	CASSPKLSRTNTGELFF	TGTGCCAGCTCACCCAAACTGAGCCGGACAAACACCGGGGAGCTGTTTTTT
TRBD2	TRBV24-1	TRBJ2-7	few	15	CATSVGTSGRYEQYF	TGTGCCACCAGTGTCGGGACTAGCGGACGCTACGAGCAGTACTTC
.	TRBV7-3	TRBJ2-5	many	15	CASSLIGDSQETQYF	TGTGCCAGCAGCTTAATAGGGGACTCACAAGAGACCCAGTACTTC
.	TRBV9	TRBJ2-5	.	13	CASSVRDKETQYF	TGTGCCAGCAGCGTCCGGGACAAAGAGACCCAGTACTTC
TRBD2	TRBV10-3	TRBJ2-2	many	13	CATWLAGAGELFF	TGTGCCACGTGGCTAGCGGGAGCCGGGGAGCTGTTTTTT
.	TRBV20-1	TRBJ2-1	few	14	CSARAWGSGNEQFF	TGCAGTGCTAGAGCGTGGGGGAGTGGCAATGAGCAGTTCTTC
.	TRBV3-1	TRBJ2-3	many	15	CASSQGVNPTDTQYF	TGTGCCAGCAGCCAAGGAGTAAACCCGACAGATACGCAGTATTTT
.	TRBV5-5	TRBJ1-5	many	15	CASSLDLKRNQPQHF	TGTGCCAGCAGCTTGGACCTTAAAAGGAATCAGCCCCAGCATTTT
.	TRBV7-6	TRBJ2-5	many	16	CASSLGVYTDSETQYF	TGTGCCAGCAGCTTAGGGGTCTATACCGACTCGGAGACCCAGTACTTC
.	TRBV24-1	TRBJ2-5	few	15	CATSVGRGLGETQYF	TGTGCCACCAGTGTCGGGAGAGGGCTTGGCGAGACCCAGTACTTC
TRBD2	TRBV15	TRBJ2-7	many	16	CATSWGSRLAGHEQYF	TGTGCCACCAGCTGGGGATCTCGACTAGCGGGCCACGAGCAGTACTTC
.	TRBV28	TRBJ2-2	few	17	CASSFIMGERYTGELFF	TGTGCCAGCAGTTTTATCATGGGTGAGCGATACACCGGGGAGCTGTTTTTT
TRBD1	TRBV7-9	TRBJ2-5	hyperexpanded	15	CASSGNYRGEETQYF	TGTGCCAGCAGCGGAAACTACAGGGGTGAAGAGACCCAGTACTTC
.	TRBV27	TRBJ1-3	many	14	CASSLVPGENTIYF	TGTGCCAGCAGTTTAGTTCCCGGAGAAAACACCATATATTTT